This TCR beta chain was observed in a study of blood T cell repertoires in COVID-19. Using immunoSEQ multiplex PCR, the repertoire was profiled, and TCRdb retains in-frame clones only, with some absent. The sample contains 150,000 or so clones, roughly nine tenths of which appear only once. Germline V gives CDR1 MNHNS, CDR2 SASEGT. V was cut by 1 base and J by 2 bases, with 10 bases left in between. This CDR3 contains 15 residues. The TCR sequence derives from a woman aged 70-85 years with acute or convalescent COVID-19. The chain carries TRBV6-1 and TRBJ2-3; a weak D match, TRBD2 (5 bases). Input material: peripheral blood. This chain's CDR3 is CASSEVTGTTDTQYF. As DNA, the CDR3 is TGTGCCAGCAGTGAAGTTACGGGAACCACAGATACGCAGTATTTT.